The clone carrying this T cell receptor (beta chain) has just a few counts. The sample's time point: patch test 1, 2 weeks after DPC sensitization. The treatment: therapeutic diphenylcyclopropenone sensitization with weekly scalp DPC. TCRdb used MiXCR to reprocess the RACE reads, holding one entry per CDR3 protein. Among 74,000 or so distinct CDR3 sequences listed, about 10% were seen once. The data are from a study of human T cells and chemical hapten exposure. Study context: On approximately 2 cm by approximately 2 cm of upper inner arm skin, sensitization was performed with 2% DPC.

V shed 3 bases and J 1 base; nucleotides not matched to a gene: 4. The CDR3 extends over 15 amino acids. In germline, CDR1 is LGHDT, CDR2 YNNKEL (reference sequence). The receptor was derived from a woman aged 55-70 years with alopecia areata. Some clones in this sample may be carry-over from other donors' samples. Source: whole blood, taken in connection with sensitization to the hapten diphenylcyclopropenone (DPC). This chain uses TRBV3-1 with TRBJ2-5; TRBD1 matches 8 bases. DNA of the CDR3: TGTGCCAGCAGCCAGGACAGGGCATCCCAAGAGACCCAGTACTTC. Translated, it gives CASSQDRASQETQYF.